This T cell receptor (beta chain) was identified in a study of shared clonotypes between healthy human individuals. Findings and caveats of the study: Blood alone was sampled, and tissue repertoires likely differ. Clonotypes that were shared across several donors made up around 5% of naive CD4 clonotypes.

This clone was counted once. The antigen remains unidentified. Germline loops: CDR1 GTSNPN, CDR2 SVGIG (reference sequence). This CDR3 is 12 amino acids long. V was shortened by 1 base and J by 2 bases, with 5 bases between the two germline ends. When replicate PCRs were run on sorted subsets, they used about 200 ng DNA, about 30,000 T cell genomes. Produced via immunoSEQ multiplex PCR; TCRdb's table is partial and in-frame only. The sample lists 1,400,000 or so clones, around 98.5% occurring once. The V and J genes are TRBV30 and TRBJ1-1; D is uncertain. The clonotype was recovered from a man under 40 in good health. What was sequenced was naive CD4+ T cells sorted from blood. As for subset: CD45RA+ positively selected. The CDR3 here is CAWSADNTEAFF. As DNA, the CDR3 is TGTGCCTGGAGTGCAGATAACACTGAAGCTTTCTTT.